The 10 T cell receptor beta chains below were found in one sample sequenced in a study of T cells after yellow fever vaccination. TCRdb reprocessed the 5' RACE reads via MiXCR and lists one record per CDR3 protein. The top ten clones hold less than 0.55% of a sample with about 260,000 distinct CDR3 sequences, 10% to 15% of them seen once. The specimen comprised CD4+ T cells sorted from PBMCs, sampled 45 days after the yellow fever booster vaccination. Source of these receptors: a man younger than 40 who received the YFV17D yellow fever vaccine.

This clonotype has a handful of counts. V gene TRBV5-1 combines with J gene TRBJ2-7, with 12 bases fitting TRBD1. The ends lost 4 bases at V and 7 bases at J; junction bases unmatched: 9. This CDR3 region has 15 residues. CDR1 and CDR2 from the germline V gene are SGHRS and YFSETQ. CDR3 sequence: CASSHGGTGGSEQYF. For the CDR3, the DNA is TGCGCCAGCAGCCATGGGGGGACAGGGGGCAGTGAGCAGTACTTC.

The V call is TRBV7-2, the J call TRBJ2-1; the match to TRBD2 covers 8 bases. The J segment lost 4 bases and the V segment lost 1 base, leaving 3 bases of the junction unmatched. CDR3 length: 15 amino acids. Germline CDR1 is SGHTA and CDR2 is FQGNSA. The CDR3 nucleotides read TGTGCCAGCAGCTTAGAGGCTAGCGGGTACAATGAGCAGTTCTTC. The encoded protein is CASSLEASGYNEQFF. Based on the CDR3 plus reference TRBV7-2 and TRBJ2-1, the full variable domain is GAGVSQSPSNKVTEKGKDVELRCDPISGHTALYWYRQSLGQGLEFLIYFQGNSAPDKSGLPSDRFSAERTGGSVSTLTIQRTQQEDSAVYLCASSLEASGYNEQFFGPGTRLTVL.

This clonotype was detected ten times or more. The V call is TRBV5-1, the J call TRBJ2-1; D remains unclear. From germline, CDR1 is SGHRS and CDR2 YFSETQ. V was cut by 0 bases and J by 2 bases, with 9 bases left in between. The CDR3 has 15 amino acids. This CDR3 is CASSLEAATYNEQFF. CDR3 DNA sequence: TGCGCCAGCAGCTTGGAGGCAGCGACCTACAATGAGCAGTTCTTC.

The gene calls are TRBV6-4 and TRBJ1-5; a weak D match, TRBD1 (6 bases). Per germline, CDR1 MRHNA and CDR2 SNTAGT. V was pared by 4 bases and J by 9 bases, with 16 bases between. The CDR3 runs 14 residues. CDR3: CASSVQQGNGPQHF. DNA of the CDR3: TGTGCCAGCAGTGTACAACAGGGTAATGGGCCCCAGCATTTT.

This clonotype was recorded at least ten times. The CDR3 loop is CASTDSIYNEQFF. CDR3 bases: TGTGCCAGCACGGACAGTATCTACAATGAGCAGTTCTTC. This chain joins TRBV6-5 and TRBJ2-1, with a weak D call TRBD1 (6 bases). The germline V gene has CDR1 MNHEY and CDR2 SVGAGI. The CDR3 loop spans 13 amino acids. V shed 7 bases and J shed 3 bases, with 10 bases lying between them.

The rearrangement links TRBV28 to TRBJ1-5; perhaps TRBD1 as D (5 bases). The V and J ends lost 6 bases and 7 bases respectively, with 13 bases between them. CDR3 size: 13 residues. Looked up from germline, CDR1 is MDHEN and CDR2 is SYDVKM. The CDR3 region has the DNA TGTGCCAGCAGGGGGCAGGTCTGGCAGCCCCAGCATTTT. Translated: CASRGQVWQPQHF.

This clonotype was observed a few times. One end of the junction is discordant with germline, which a read error may explain. J is TRBJ2-1 and V is TRBV29-1; D gene unclear. In germline, CDR1 is SQVTM, CDR2 ANQGSEA. The CDR3 covers 14 residues. This CDR3 reads CSVEVDSSYNEQFF. The DNA for the CDR3 is TGCAGCGTGGAAGTCGATAGCTCCTACAATGAGCAGTTCTTC.

V usage is TRBV4-1 and J usage is TRBJ2-5, with TRBD2 matching 10 bases. V was clipped by 1 base and J by 2 bases; unmatched bases: 1. Germline V gives CDR1 MGHRA, CDR2 YSYEKL. The length of the CDR3 is 15 residues. CDR3 bases: TGCGCCAGCAGCCAAGGGACTAGCGGACAAGAGACCCAGTACTTC. The encoded protein is CASSQGTSGQETQYF.

The rearrangement uses TRBV20-1 and TRBJ2-7; 8 nucleotides align to TRBD2. The V segment lost 1 base and the J segment 0 bases; nucleotides outside the gene matches: 8. This CDR3 spans 16 amino acids. Germline CDR1 is DFQATT and CDR2 is SNEGSKA (reference sequence). The DNA for the CDR3 is TGCAGTGCTAGAGGTCGCGGGAGGATCAGCTCCTACGAGCAGTACTTC. This encodes CSARGRGRISSYEQYF.

This clonotype was observed a few times. The chain uses TRBV5-1 and TRBJ2-7, with 8 bases identical to TRBD1. The V gene end was trimmed by 6 bases and the J gene end by 3 bases; junction bases not matched to a gene: 20. Germline-derived CDR1 and CDR2 are SGHRS and YFSETQ. This CDR3 has 18 residues. The DNA of the CDR3 is TGCGCCAGCAAAGGACAGGGTGGGAGCGAGAGGAACTTCTACGAGCAGTACTTC. As protein: CASKGQGGSERNFYEQYF.